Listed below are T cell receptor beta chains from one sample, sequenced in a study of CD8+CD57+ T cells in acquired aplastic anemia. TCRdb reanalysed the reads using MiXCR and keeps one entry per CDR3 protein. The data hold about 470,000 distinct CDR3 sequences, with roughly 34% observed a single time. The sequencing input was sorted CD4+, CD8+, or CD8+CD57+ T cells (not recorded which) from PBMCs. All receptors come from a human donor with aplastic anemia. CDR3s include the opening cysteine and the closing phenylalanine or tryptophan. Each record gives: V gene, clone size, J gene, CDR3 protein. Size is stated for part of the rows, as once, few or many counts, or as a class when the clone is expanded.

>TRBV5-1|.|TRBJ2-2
CASSFLTLSGPTGELFF
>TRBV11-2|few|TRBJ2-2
CASSQTRDHNTGELFF
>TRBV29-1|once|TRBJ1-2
CSVPRQGWGYTF
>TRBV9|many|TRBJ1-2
CASSVAGRDYGYTF
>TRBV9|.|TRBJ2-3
CASSLSSSRDTQYF
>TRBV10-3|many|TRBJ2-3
CAIVAGNKSTDTQYF
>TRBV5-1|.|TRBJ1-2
CASTPQGASYGYTF
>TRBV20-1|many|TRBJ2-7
CSAAGTDSYEQYF
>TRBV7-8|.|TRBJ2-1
CASSLAQGARGPYNEQFF
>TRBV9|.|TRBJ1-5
CASSQDAPGLGQPQHF
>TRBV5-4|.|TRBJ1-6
CASSLVGSISYNSPLHF
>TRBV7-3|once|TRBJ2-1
CASSEGDEQFF
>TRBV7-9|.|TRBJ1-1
CASTPIAPEAFF
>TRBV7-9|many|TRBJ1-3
CASSRKGQTGNTIYF
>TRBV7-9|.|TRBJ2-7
CASSHPLPEQYF
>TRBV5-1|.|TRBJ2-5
CASSSPLETQYF
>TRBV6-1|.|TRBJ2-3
CASSEVMYTQYF
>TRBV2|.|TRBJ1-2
CASSARTVGYGYTF
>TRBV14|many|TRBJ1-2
CASSQRSYDYGYTF
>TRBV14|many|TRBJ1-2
CASSLGTGPGYTF
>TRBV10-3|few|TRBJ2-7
CASSEAKGLRAYEQYF
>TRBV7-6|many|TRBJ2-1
CASSLDWGDNEQFF
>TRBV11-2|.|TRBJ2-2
CASRRGRADDTGELFF
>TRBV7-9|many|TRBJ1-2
CASGEGPGYGYTF
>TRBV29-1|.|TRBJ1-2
CSVDAGADYGYTF
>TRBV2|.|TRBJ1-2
CASGITGDYGYTF
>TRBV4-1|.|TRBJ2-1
CASSQGSSGVWNEQFF
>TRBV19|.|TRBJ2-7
CASSTGQGTNEQYF
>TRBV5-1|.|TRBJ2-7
CASSTGPGGEQYF
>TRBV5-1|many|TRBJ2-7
CASQRQGDEQYF
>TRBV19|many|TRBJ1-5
CATVDRLNQPQHF
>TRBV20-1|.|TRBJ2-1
CSARDAGGFPPFF
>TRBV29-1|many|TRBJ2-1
CSVGGHTSYNEQFF
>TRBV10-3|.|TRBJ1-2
CAISARDGFYGYTF
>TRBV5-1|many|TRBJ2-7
CASSGGQRSEQYF
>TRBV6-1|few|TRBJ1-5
CASSTGTGGFGPQHF
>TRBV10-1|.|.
CASSESGSETQYF
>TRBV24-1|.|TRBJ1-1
CASSSKTGGDRAFF
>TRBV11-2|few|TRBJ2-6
CASSGDRWSSGANVLTF
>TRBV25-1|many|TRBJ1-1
CASSNPGQGDTEAFF
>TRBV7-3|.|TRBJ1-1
CASGSVLNTEAFF
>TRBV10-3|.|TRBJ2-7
CASSRRQGSSYEQYF
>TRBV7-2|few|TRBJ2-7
CASSLAPRGLTYYEQYF
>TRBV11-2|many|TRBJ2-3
CASSSAFSGWGTDTQYF
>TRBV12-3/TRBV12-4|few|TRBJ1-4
CASSPQAGNEKLFF
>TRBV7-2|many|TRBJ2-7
CASSDGDRGNGEQYF
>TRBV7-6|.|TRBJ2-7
CASSIEGIAGSAEQYF
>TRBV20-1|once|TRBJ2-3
CSARFQQADTQYF
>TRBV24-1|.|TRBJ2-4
CASSVHRGRAKNIQYF
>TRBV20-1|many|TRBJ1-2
CSASSGGLNGYTF
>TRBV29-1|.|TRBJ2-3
CSVEWGDRGLDTQYF
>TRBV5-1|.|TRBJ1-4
CASSLDLSYEKLFF